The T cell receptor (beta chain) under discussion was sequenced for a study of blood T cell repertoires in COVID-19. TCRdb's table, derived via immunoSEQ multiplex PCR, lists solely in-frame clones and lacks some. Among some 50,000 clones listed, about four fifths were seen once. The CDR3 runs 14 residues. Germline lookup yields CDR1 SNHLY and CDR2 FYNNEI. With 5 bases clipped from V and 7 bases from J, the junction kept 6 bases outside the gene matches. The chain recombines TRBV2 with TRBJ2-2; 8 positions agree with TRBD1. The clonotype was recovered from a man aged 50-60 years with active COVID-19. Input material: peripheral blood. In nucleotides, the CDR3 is TGTGCCAGCAGTTCGGACAGGGTGATCGGGGAGCTGTTTTTT. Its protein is CASSSDRVIGELFF.